The TCR beta chain described here comes from a study of tumor T cells in aggressive B-cell lymphoma. This table comes from immunoSEQ multiplex PCR, and its TCRdb copy is limited to in-frame clones, with some not included. Altogether 350 to 500 clones are present, around 90% being singletons, with the ten largest covering roughly an eighth. The V gene's germline CDR1 is SGDLS and CDR2 YYNGEE. V lost 4 bases and J 5 bases, leaving 5 bases between the germline ends. This CDR3 has 11 amino acids. The receptor's source is an adult with diffuse large B cell lymphoma. Sequencing used tumor tissue. The gene calls are TRBV9 and TRBJ2-3; D possibly corresponds to TRBD2 (5 bases). The chain's CDR3 is CASSREDTQYF. The DNA of the CDR3 is TGTGCCAGCAGCCGGGAAGATACGCAGTATTTT.